This TCR beta chain derives from a study of blood T cell repertoires in COVID-19. Across the whole study: Both acute and convalescent COVID-19 samples were obtained from the United States, Italy and Spain. Sources were T cells, B-cell-depleted T cells, or PBMCs; the material itself was cDNA or gDNA.

The CDR3 loop spans 15 amino acids. The V gene's germline CDR1 is MNHNS and CDR2 SASEGT. V lost 0 bases, J lost 9 bases, and 15 bases lay in between. The authors' processing: Reference gene primers were amplified, and this amplification served to estimate nucleated cell counts. TCRdb's copy holds only in-frame clones and misses some; the assay was immunoSEQ multiplex PCR. V and J calls and clone size are given by that table; D and trimming were obtained from the DNA. The table has under 250,000 clones, about 83% seen once. The chain combines TRBV6-1 with TRBJ2-1; D perhaps matches TRBD1 (6 bases). The specimen was peripheral blood. The receptor was derived from a woman aged 40 to 55 who had recovered from COVID-19. The CDR3 spells CASSEAQLATGEQFF. The CDR3 coding sequence is TGTGCCAGCAGTGAAGCTCAGTTAGCGACAGGTGAGCAGTTCTTC.